The 8 T cell receptor beta chains presented below share a single source sample, sequenced in a study of radiotherapy plus CTLA-4 blockade in lung cancer. Libraries were prepared by immunoSEQ multiplex PCR; TCRdb keeps only in-frame clonotypes and omits some of them. The table has 50,000 to 60,000 clones, 70% to 85% seen once. The sample was peripheral blood, taken from a patient treated with radiotherapy plus ipilimumab. Source of these receptors: a human donor with non-small cell lung cancer who had a complete response to radiotherapy plus ipilimumab.

The genes are TRBV7-9 and TRBJ2-1; 7 bases are shared with TRBD2. The germline V gene encodes CDR1 SEHNR and CDR2 FQNEAQ (reference sequence). The V gene end was trimmed by 5 bases and the J gene end by 7 bases; junction bases not matched to a gene: 14. The CDR3 totals 16 residues. The CDR3 bases are TGTGCCAGCAGCGGGAGGGGCCAAAAACCTGGGAATGAGCAGTTCTTC. Translating it yields CASSGRGQKPGNEQFF.

There are a few counts of this clone. J is TRBJ1-1 and V is TRBV29-1, with D hard to call. CDR3 length: 14 residues. V lost 5 bases, J lost 7 bases, and 20 bases lay in between. The germline V gene has CDR1 SQVTM and CDR2 ANQGSEA. CDR3 in amino acids: CSVTRVLHKYEAFF. CDR3 nucleotides: TGCAGCGTTACCCGGGTGTTGCACAAGTATGAAGCTTTCTTT.

Written as DNA, the CDR3 is TGTGCCAGCAGCGGGACAGGGGGAGAGACCCAGTACTTC. Translation gives CASSGTGGETQYF. The chain has TRBV6-1 and TRBJ2-5; 11 bases fit TRBD1. In germline, CDR1 is MNHNS, CDR2 SASEGT. V lost 6 bases and J lost 4; bases outside the gene matches: 1. This CDR3 spans 13 amino acids.

The rearrangement uses TRBV5-4 and TRBJ2-2, with 7 bases aligning to TRBD1. The length of the CDR3 is 14 residues. V gave up 7 bases and J gave up 0 bases; unmatched junction bases: 3. In germline, CDR1 is SGHNT, CDR2 YYREEE (reference sequence). The CDR3 DNA sequence: TGTGCCAGCGCCGGACAGGCGAACACCGGGGAGCTGTTTTTT. Amino acids: CASAGQANTGELFF.

In this sample, this clone turned up a few times. The chain uses TRBV7-2 and TRBJ2-1, with D tentatively TRBD2 (6 bases). Germline V lookup: CDR1 SGHTA, CDR2 FQGNSA. V was clipped by 3 bases and J by 6 bases, with 21 bases between them. There are 17 residues in the CDR3. The CDR3 sequence: CASSFGDRAGSRNEQFF. Written as DNA, the CDR3 is TGTGCCAGCAGCTTCGGGGATCGGGCGGGGAGCCGCAATGAGCAGTTCTTC. The entire variable domain, with the rest obtained from reference TRBV7-2 and TRBJ2-1, is as follows: GAGVSQSPSNKVTEKGKDVELRCDPISGHTALYWYRQSLGQGLEFLIYFQGNSAPDKSGLPSDRFSAERTGGSVSTLTIQRTQQEDSAVYLCASSFGDRAGSRNEQFFGPGTRLTVL.

This chain uses TRBV18 with TRBJ2-2; weak D call: TRBD1 (6 bases). Trimming took off 3 bases at V and 6 bases at J, with 14 bases between the two ends. The CDR3 spans 15 residues. Per germline, CDR1 KGHSH and CDR2 LQKENI. The CDR3 DNA follows: TGTGCCAGCTCACCTAACAGGGATTCGGCCGGGGAGCTGTTTTTT. It yields the protein CASSPNRDSAGELFF.

V is TRBV10-3 and J is TRBJ1-1; 10 nucleotides agree with TRBD1. The V and J ends lost 4 bases and 4 bases, in that order; junction bases with no gene match: 3. Germline assignment: CDR1 ENHRY and CDR2 SYGVKD. The CDR3 runs to 14 residues. Here the CDR3 reads CAISGDRGGTEAFF. CDR3 coding DNA: TGTGCCATCAGTGGGGACAGGGGCGGCACTGAAGCTTTCTTT.

The chain employs TRBV28 and TRBJ2-4; D is possibly TRBD1 (6 bases). The CDR3 spans 18 residues. The V and J ends lost 5 bases and 3 bases respectively, with 23 bases between them. CDR1 and CDR2 (germline): MDHEN, SYDVKM. Here the CDR3 reads CASSPDTDSFNFKNIQYF. DNA for the CDR3: TGTGCCAGCAGTCCTGATACGGACAGCTTCAATTTCAAAAACATTCAGTACTTC.